This T cell receptor (beta chain) was captured by sequencing in a study of T cell responses to AZD1222 COVID-19 vaccine. The study's findings and limits: The donor cohort was predominantly white British with a female majority, and clonal diversity may have been underestimated. Spike-wide coverage was observed for vaccine-associated CD4 TCRs, with dominant responses at 160-218 and 743-854. Sampling that yielded the repertoires occurred only after the peak T cell response.

As for this clone: Its specificity is unknown.

Trimming took off 8 bases at V and 8 bases at J, with 15 bases between the two ends. Germline V lookup: CDR1 LNHDA, CDR2 SQIVND (reference sequence). CDR3 size: 12 residues. This table comes from immunoSEQ multiplex PCR, and its TCRdb copy is limited to in-frame clones, with some not included. The profile shows approximately 190,000 clones, just over 90% of them singletons. The sample here was peripheral blood, taken on day 0 of AZD1222 vaccination. The source is an adult in good health. This chain uses TRBV19 with TRBJ1-2; the D gene is possibly TRBD1 (5 bases). The CDR3 region is CASGDVGHGYTF. CDR3 in DNA: TGTGCCAGTGGGGATGTGGGGCACGGCTACACCTTC.